These 30 T cell receptor beta chains were all obtained from the same sample, sequenced in a study of molecular identifiers for immune sequencing clone quantification. TCRdb processed the PCR reads anew with MiXCR; each CDR3 protein has one entry. This sample carries around 460,000 distinct CDR3 sequences, roughly 24% of them seen once, and the ten largest clones take approximately 0.8%. The sample taken for sequencing was naive CD8+ T cells from blood, with Jurkat cell RNA spiked in. Documented subset: FACS-sorted CD8+CD4-CCR7+CD45RA+ naive T cells. The receptors shown here come from a human donor in good health. Some libraries in this study had Jurkat cell RNA spiked in.

This clonotype has more than one count but fewer than ten. V gene TRBV7-2 combines with J gene TRBJ1-5; D is perhaps TRBD1 (5 bases). CDR1 and CDR2 from the germline V gene are SGHTA and FQGNSA. The CDR3 has 14 residues. The ends were cut back, 5 bases at V and 5 bases at J, with 13 bases in the middle. The DNA for the CDR3 is TGTGCCAGCAGCGTAGTTCAAGGGGATCAGCCCCAGCATTTT. As protein: CASSVVQGDQPQHF.

This sequence joins TRBV19 and TRBJ2-7, with a weak D call TRBD1 (5 bases). Per germline, CDR1 LNHDA and CDR2 SQIVND (reference sequence). V was trimmed by 7 bases and J by 2 bases, leaving 9 bases between them. This CDR3 spans 12 amino acids. The CDR3 is CASTDSPYEQYF. The CDR3 DNA reads TGTGCCAGTACTGACAGCCCCTACGAGCAGTACTTC.

This clonotype was counted many times. CDR3 residues: CASGDTLDTQYF. CDR3 bases: TGTGCTAGTGGTGACACTTTAGATACGCAGTATTTT. The chain carries TRBV12-5 and TRBJ2-3; the D is unclear. The germline gives CDR1 LGHNT, CDR2 FRNRAP. The CDR3 is made up of 12 amino acids. Between the trimmed V and J ends, which lost 5 bases and 5 bases, there was a span of 8 bases.

This chain joins TRBV6-2 or TRBV6-3 and TRBJ2-3, with 7 positions matching TRBD1. The germline CDR1 and CDR2 sequences are MNHEY and SVGEGT. The CDR3 covers 14 residues. V lost 0 bases and J lost 7; bases outside the gene matches: 4. This CDR3 is CASSYSGTEYTQYF. CDR3 bases: TGTGCCAGCAGTTACTCCGGGACAGAGTATACGCAGTATTTT.

This clonotype was detected only a few times. No DNA is shown, since the ends of the CDR3 on it are uncertain; the CDR3 is the one TCRdb lists. V and J are TRBV6-2 or TRBV6-3 and TRBJ2-3; the table's TRBD2 call for D was not verified on the DNA. The CDR3 has 18 residues if both end residues are counted. CDR1 and CDR2 (germline): MNHEY, SVGEGT. CDR3 residues: CASSLRLEREVDTDTQYF.

The table lists this clonotype with a few counts. V usage is TRBV5-1 and J usage is TRBJ2-5; D is possibly TRBD1 (5 bases). Trimming pared 0 bases from V and 5 bases from J, leaving 14 bases between. Germline CDR1 SGHRS, CDR2 YFSETQ. CDR3 length equals 15 residues. CDR3 bases: TGCGCCAGCAGCTTGGCCGGTAGCTCAGGGGAGACCCAGTACTTC. Protein sequence: CASSLAGSSGETQYF. Combining the CDR3 with reference TRBV5-1 and TRBJ2-5 gives the whole variable domain KAGVTQTPRYLIKTRGQQVTLSCSPISGHRSVSWYQQTPGQGLQFLFEYFSETQRNKGNFPGRFSGRQFSNSRSEMNVSTLELGDSALYLCASSLAGSSGETQYFGPGTRLLVL.

This clonotype was counted between two and nine times. V and J are TRBV11-3 and TRBJ2-7, with 9 bases identical to TRBD1. The CDR3 is 15 residues long. Germline CDR1 SGHNT, CDR2 YENEEA. V shed 0 bases and J 3 bases; nucleotides not matched to a gene: 3. For the CDR3, the DNA is TGTGCCAGCAGCTTAGACACAGGGGGCCTCTACGAGCAGTACTTC. This sequence encodes CASSLDTGGLYEQYF.

As regards this clonotype: The junction does not match germline at one end; this may be a read error. The rearrangement uses TRBV5-1 and TRBJ2-2; a possible D gene is TRBD1 (6 bases). Germline values: CDR1 SGHRS, CDR2 YFSETQ. This CDR3 contains 16 residues. The CDR3 loop is CASGLNEGQGTGELFF. CDR3 coding DNA: TGCGCCAGCGGACTCAACGAGGGGCAGGGGACCGGGGAGCTGTTCTTT.

This clonotype has a count of ten or more. The chain carries TRBV4-1 and TRBJ1-2; 7 bases agree with TRBD1. The CDR3 totals 14 residues. After removal of 5 bases from V and 3 bases from J, the junction contained 6 bases not matched to a gene. CDR1 is MGHRA and CDR2 is YSYEKL in the germline V gene. This CDR3 reads CASSKGGDYYGYTF. The CDR3 DNA is TGCGCCAGCAGCAAAGGGGGCGACTACTATGGCTACACCTTC.

This clonotype was detected only a few times. The chain employs TRBV9 and TRBJ1-2; unclear D gene. This CDR3 is built from 15 residues. Trimming took 5 bases from V and 5 from J, leaving 19 bases between them. Germline V gene data show CDR1 as SGDLS and CDR2 as YYNGEE. The CDR3 DNA reads as TGTGCCAGCAGTCCTGGGCCCGGTGGAGCATATGGCTACACCTTC. Translated, it gives CASSPGPGGAYGYTF.

The chain recombines TRBV7-6 with TRBJ1-5; D is uncertain. Trimming stripped 4 bases from V and 2 bases from J, with 12 bases between. CDR1 is SGHVS, CDR2 FNYEAQ, per germline. The CDR3 contains 15 residues. The CDR3 region has the DNA TGTGCCAGCAGCTCCGAGAGGGCCGGCAATCAGCCCCAGCATTTT. Its protein product is CASSSERAGNQPQHF.

This clonotype was observed a few times. The chain recombines TRBV6-5 with TRBJ1-5; D gene ambiguous. CDR1 is MNHEY and CDR2 is SVGAGI in the germline V gene. The CDR3 runs to 13 residues. Trimming cost V 0 bases and J 8 bases, with 8 bases left between them. DNA of the CDR3: TGTGCCAGCAGTTACTCGGCCAGTAAGCCCCAGCATTTT. Translation: CASSYSASKPQHF.

V usage is TRBV19 and J usage is TRBJ2-7; 10 nucleotides agree with TRBD1. The CDR3 consists of 12 residues. Trimming cost V 6 bases and J 6 bases; bases outside gene matches: 2. Germline V gene lookup returns CDR1 LNHDA and CDR2 SQIVND (reference sequence). This CDR3 is CASRGDRGEQYF. DNA for the CDR3: TGTGCCAGTAGGGGGGACAGGGGCGAGCAGTACTTC.

This clonotype was counted at least ten times. V gene TRBV7-9 combines with J gene TRBJ2-3; 8 positions match TRBD2. This CDR3 region has 16 residues. Trimming took 5 bases from V and 4 from J; bases not matched to a gene: 11. The germline V gene encodes CDR1 SEHNR and CDR2 FQNEAQ (reference sequence). The CDR3 nucleotides are TGTGCCAGCAGCCCCCTAAGCGGGAGTGAAGCAGATACGCAGTATTTT. Translated: CASSPLSGSEADTQYF.

This clonotype has only a few counts. The gene calls are TRBV10-2 and TRBJ1-1; no firm D call. CDR1 is WSHSY and CDR2 is SAAADI in the germline V gene. V lost 3 bases and J lost 4, with 12 bases in between. The CDR3 loop spans 14 amino acids. The CDR3, as DNA: TGCGCCAGCAGTGAATGGGCGCACGGCACTGAAGCTTTCTTT. It codes for CASSEWAHGTEAFF.

This clonotype has more than one count but fewer than ten. CDR3 coding DNA: TGTGCCAGCAGTTCAGGTGGGGAATACGAGCAGTACTTC. It specifies CASSSGGEYEQYF. The V gene is TRBV28, the J gene TRBJ2-7; D remains ambiguous. Germline V CDR1 and CDR2: MDHEN, SYDVKM. CDR3 length: 13 residues. V gave up 4 bases and J gave up 4 bases, with 11 bases separating them.

This clonotype occurred many times. The V gene is TRBV29-1, the J gene TRBJ1-3, with a weak D call TRBD1 (6 bases). Deletions cut 3 bases from V and 2 bases from J, with 11 bases between. The CDR3 contains 14 residues. CDR1 is SQVTM and CDR2 is ANQGSEA in the germline V gene. CDR3 sequence: CSVDESGAGNTIYF. CDR3 bases: TGCAGCGTTGACGAGTCAGGGGCTGGAAACACCATATATTTT.

A word on this clonotype: This may arise from a read error, as a much more abundant clone is one base away. The chain carries TRBV4-1 and TRBJ2-7, with D perhaps matching TRBD1 or TRBD2 (7 bases each). Germline CDR1 is MGHRA and CDR2 is YSYEKL. Deletions cut 0 bases from V and 6 bases from J, with 15 bases between. The CDR3 covers 15 residues. The CDR3 DNA follows: TGCGCCAGCAGCCAAGAAGGCAGGGGGGGTTCCGAGCAGTACTTC. Protein: CASSQEGRGGSEQYF.

This clonotype was counted ten times or more. The chain couples TRBV7-6 to TRBJ2-2; 13 bases fit TRBD2. Germline loops: CDR1 SGHVS, CDR2 FNYEAQ. With V trimmed by 1 base and J by 5 bases, 10 bases remained unmatched. The CDR3 is made up of 19 amino acids. The CDR3 here is CASSLVPGLAGAGTGELFF. The CDR3 coding sequence is TGTGCCAGCAGCTTAGTCCCCGGACTAGCGGGAGCAGGGACCGGGGAGCTGTTTTTT.

The sample holds a few counts of this clonotype. The V call is TRBV20-1, the J call TRBJ2-7; TRBD2 matches at 7 bases. This CDR3 is built from 13 residues. J lost 5 bases, V lost 3 bases, and 7 bases had no gene match. Germline V gene lookup returns CDR1 DFQATT and CDR2 SNEGSKA (reference sequence). The CDR3 region is CSASGLEIHEQYF. The DNA of the CDR3 is TGCAGTGCTAGTGGACTAGAAATCCACGAGCAGTACTTC.

Remarks on this clonotype: A clone one base away is much larger, so this may be a read error. This chain links TRBV7-9 with TRBJ2-5, with D unclear. The germline V gene encodes CDR1 SEHNR and CDR2 FQNEAQ (reference sequence). This CDR3 is built from 14 residues. CDR3 DNA: TGTGCCAGCAGCGATGGGAAATACCAAGAGGCCCAGTACTTC. It yields the protein CASSDGKYQEAQYF. The whole variable domain, remainder taken from reference TRBV7-9 and TRBJ2-5, is DTGVSQNPRHKITKRGQNVTFRCDPISEHNRLYWYRQTLGQGPEFLTYFQNEAQLEKSRLLSDRFSAERPKGSFSTLEIQRTEQGDSAMYLCASSDGKYQEAQYFGPGTRLLVL.

This clonotype was detected a few times. J is TRBJ2-1 and V is TRBV19; a weak D match, TRBD2 (7 bases). This CDR3 contains 16 residues. With 5 bases removed from V and 6 bases from J, the gap between germline ends came to 20 bases. The germline V gene has CDR1 LNHDA and CDR2 SQIVND (reference sequence). Here the CDR3 reads CASSPGGGGSLNEQFF. Here the CDR3 DNA reads TGTGCCAGTAGTCCTGGGGGCGGGGGAAGCCTCAATGAGCAGTTCTTC.

The sample holds many counts of this clonotype. The V call is TRBV14, the J call TRBJ2-5; unclear D gene. The V gene lost 5 bases and the J gene lost 6 bases, with 19 bases spanning the gap. Looked up from germline, CDR1 is SGHDN and CDR2 is FVKESK. The CDR3 has 15 amino acids. Written as DNA, the CDR3 is TGTGCCAGCAGCATAAGGAGACAAGGAGCACAGACCCAGTACTTC. It is translated as CASSIRRQGAQTQYF.

A few counts support this clonotype. The V call is TRBV19, the J call TRBJ1-1; a possible D gene is TRBD1 (6 bases). V lost 6 bases and J lost 2, with 19 bases in between. Germline CDR1 and CDR2: LNHDA and SQIVND (reference sequence). The CDR3 sequence is 16 residues long. CDR3 region: CASRKDPAGVNTEAFF. The CDR3 coding sequence is TGTGCCAGTAGGAAAGATCCCGCAGGGGTTAACACTGAAGCTTTCTTT.

The gene calls are TRBV27 and TRBJ1-5, with a possible D match to TRBD1 (5 bases). CDR3 length: 16 residues. CDR1 and CDR2 from the germline V gene are MNHEY and SMNVEV (reference sequence). The ends were cut back, 5 bases at V and 0 bases at J, with 14 bases in the middle. The CDR3 DNA reads as TGTGCCAGCAGTCCATTACTAGGGGATAGCAATCAGCCCCAGCATTTT. Its translation: CASSPLLGDSNQPQHF.

There are a few counts of this clonotype. V usage is TRBV19 and J usage is TRBJ1-1; no reliable D call. V was cut by 6 bases and J by 7 bases, with 15 bases left in between. The CDR3 consists of 13 residues. CDR1 is LNHDA and CDR2 is SQIVND in the germline V gene (reference sequence). This CDR3 reads CASRLGRRSEAFF. The CDR3 bases are TGTGCCAGTAGGCTTGGACGAAGGAGTGAAGCTTTCTTT.

For this clonotype: At one end, the junction sequence differs from germline, possibly due to a read error. The chain combines TRBV7-2 with TRBJ2-1; TRBD2 matches at 14 bases. CDR1 is SGHTA, CDR2 FQGNSA, per germline. The CDR3 covers 15 residues. CDR3 DNA: TGTGCCAGCAGCCCCGGGACTAGCGGGAGTAATGAGCAGGTCTTC. This translates into CASSPGTSGSNEQVF.

As regards this clonotype: Compared with germline, one end of the junction differs, possibly owing to a read error. The chain combines TRBV13 with TRBJ2-2, with D perhaps TRBD1 (5 bases). The germline V gene encodes CDR1 PRHDT and CDR2 FYEKMQ (reference sequence). This CDR3 has 16 amino acids. CDR3 sequence (DNA): TGTGCCGGCAGCTTTTTGGACCAAGGACAAACCGGGGAGCTGTTTTTT. Translation: CAGSFLDQGQTGELFF.

This clonotype occurred many times. This chain joins TRBV12-3 or TRBV12-4 and TRBJ1-1; D gene uncertain. The CDR3 spans 12 residues. Trimming left V 3 bases short and J 9 bases short, with 11 bases between. CDR3 residues: CASSFGDTQAFF. The CDR3 region has the DNA TGTGCCAGCAGTTTCGGAGACACCCAAGCTTTCTTT.

This clonotype has a count of ten or more. The V call is TRBV29-1, the J call TRBJ1-1, with a weak D call TRBD1 (5 bases). The V and J ends lost 7 bases and 8 bases respectively, with 14 bases between them. This CDR3 has 11 amino acids. Germline assignment: CDR1 SQVTM and CDR2 ANQGSEA. The CDR3 sequence is CSAGTSGEAFF. The CDR3 DNA is TGCAGCGCTGGGACCTCAGGGGAAGCTTTCTTT.